One sample yielded the 12 T cell receptor beta chains listed below, sequenced in a study of blood T cell repertoires in COVID-19 (dated by TCRdb to about 2020). The library was generated by the immunoSEQ multiplex PCR assay. TCRdb holds this immuneACCESS table with in-frame rearrangements only. Some clones are missing; in checked studies, unresolved V genes explain under half, and the rest has no known cause. The sample has roughly 88,000 clones on record, around nine tenths of them singletons. The ten largest clonotypes hold around 20% of the sample. Sequences were obtained from peripheral blood. Receptors originate from an older woman with COVID-19, enrolled during active disease.

V is TRBV6-5 and J is TRBJ1-1; perhaps TRBD1 as D (5 bases). The CDR3 has 14 residues. Germline values: CDR1 MNHEY, CDR2 SVGAGI. V lost 7 bases to trimming and J lost 5 bases, with 17 bases between them. The CDR3 region has the DNA TGTGCCAGCATCGTAGGGGCGGGAGTGACTGAAGCTTTCTTT. This encodes CASIVGAGVTEAFF.

This chain connects TRBV20-1 to TRBJ1-2; the match to TRBD1 covers 8 bases. V was clipped by 3 bases and J by 3 bases; unmatched bases: 6. Looked up from germline, CDR1 is DFQATT and CDR2 is SNEGSKA (reference sequence). The CDR3 is 14 amino acids. The CDR3 loop reads CSASLQGAYYGYTF. As DNA, the CDR3 is TGCAGTGCTAGTTTGCAGGGGGCTTACTATGGCTACACCTTC.

V is TRBV19 and J is TRBJ2-2, with 10 bases lining up with TRBD1. The CDR3 totals 15 residues. V shed 7 bases and J 5 bases; nucleotides not matched to a gene: 7. Looked up from germline, CDR1 is LNHDA and CDR2 is SQIVND (reference sequence). The CDR3 sequence: CASTRTGGWTGELFF. CDR3 nucleotide sequence: TGTGCCAGTACTAGGACAGGGGGGTGGACCGGGGAGCTGTTTTTT.

The chain carries TRBV9 and TRBJ2-7; 10 bases fit TRBD2. Trimming removed 4 bases from V and 3 bases from J; junction bases left unmatched: 7. This CDR3 spans 15 amino acids. From germline, CDR1 is SGDLS and CDR2 YYNGEE. Here the CDR3 reads CASSSGVAGGYEQYF. The CDR3 DNA sequence: TGTGCCAGCAGCTCGGGGGTAGCGGGGGGCTACGAGCAGTACTTC.

The V and J genes are TRBV7-2 and TRBJ2-7; D call uncertain. V was pared by 1 base and J by 0 bases, with 10 bases between. The CDR3 is 15 amino acids. From germline, CDR1 is SGHTA and CDR2 FQGNSA. The DNA of the CDR3 is TGTGCCAGCAGCTTAGGTTTCGGCGGCTCCTACGAGCAGTACTTC. As protein: CASSLGFGGSYEQYF.

As concerns this clone: Different DNA sequences within this sample yield the same CDR3. This rearrangement joins TRBV7-2 to TRBJ1-5; D is perhaps TRBD1 (6 bases). The germline V and J ends were trimmed by 1 base and 2 bases, with 6 bases remaining between them. The CDR3 consists of 14 residues. From germline, CDR1 is SGHTA and CDR2 FQGNSA. CDR3 coding DNA: TGTGCCAGCAGCTTAGACAGGGGCAATCAGCCCCAGCATTTT. Protein product: CASSLDRGNQPQHF.

The count of this clone is one. The chain recombines TRBV6-5 with TRBJ1-1; D unresolved. This CDR3 is built from 13 residues. Trimming shortened V by 0 bases and J by 7 bases, and 9 bases separated the two germline ends. Germline V gene data show CDR1 as MNHEY and CDR2 as SVGAGI. CDR3 protein: CASSYSGGFEAFF. The DNA for the CDR3 is TGTGCCAGCAGTTACTCTGGAGGGTTTGAAGCTTTCTTT.

The rearrangement joins TRBV7-2 to TRBJ1-3; D unclear. Germline values: CDR1 SGHTA, CDR2 FQGNSA. Trimming removed 5 bases from V and 0 bases from J, with 11 bases in between. The CDR3 is made up of 15 amino acids. The CDR3 reads CASSPGGLSGNTIYF. CDR3 nucleotide sequence: TGTGCCAGCAGCCCCGGAGGCCTCTCTGGAAACACCATATATTTT.

CDR3 coding DNA: TGTGCCATCAGGGGGGGACCGACTAGCTTCCCTGAGCAGTTCTTC. Protein: CAIRGGPTSFPEQFF. This sequence joins TRBV10-3 and TRBJ2-1; 7 nucleotides agree with TRBD2. The CDR3 is 15 amino acids. Germline V gene sequence: CDR1 ENHRY, CDR2 SYGVKD. J gave up 9 bases and V 6 bases, and 14 bases lay outside the gene matches.

V gene TRBV9 combines with J gene TRBJ2-7, with a weak D call TRBD1 (6 bases). V was clipped by 4 bases and J by 5 bases, with 16 bases between them. The CDR3 spans 14 residues. Per germline, CDR1 SGDLS and CDR2 YYNGEE. CDR3: CASSSGVSSDEQYF. The CDR3, as DNA: TGTGCCAGCAGCTCAGGGGTTAGCTCGGACGAGCAGTACTTC.

Turning to this clone: Other DNA sequences of this sample code for an identical CDR3. CDR3 residues: CASSLTAGPGNTIYF. The CDR3 region has the DNA TGTGCCAGCAGCTTAACGGCAGGCCCTGGAAACACCATATATTTT. This chain connects TRBV7-3 to TRBJ1-3, with D uncertain. Trimming took 0 bases from V and 2 from J, leaving 8 bases between them. The CDR3 runs 15 residues. In germline, CDR1 is SGHTA, CDR2 FQGTGA.

The table lists this clone with a few counts. The chain recombines TRBV6-5 with TRBJ1-1; D uncertain. This CDR3 has 15 amino acids. The V end lost 0 bases, the J end lost 1 base, and 9 bases lay between the germline ends. Germline CDR1 reads MNHEY; CDR2 reads SVGAGI. Written as DNA, the CDR3 is TGTGCCAGCAGTTACTCGGTCCGGGGGAACACTGAAGCTTTCTTT. It yields the protein CASSYSVRGNTEAFF.